These 28 T cell receptor beta chains came from one sample sequenced in a study of cytotoxic CD8 clonotypes in ibrutinib-treated CLL. Assay used: immunoSEQ multiplex PCR; TCRdb lists only in-frame clones, some missing. Here the sample spans about 60,000 clones, 45% to 70% being singletons. Sequencing was performed on PBMCs, taken after 24 months of ibrutinib treatment. These TCRs come from a human donor with chronic lymphocytic leukemia.

This clone was observed once. The chain links TRBV28 to TRBJ1-5; no reliable D call. V lost 2 bases, J lost 0 bases, and 5 bases lay in between. The germline V gene encodes CDR1 MDHEN and CDR2 SYDVKM. This CDR3 has 14 residues. CDR3 sequence reads: CASSLAISNQPQHF. The CDR3 coding sequence is TGTGCCAGCAGTTTAGCCATTAGCAATCAGCCCCAGCATTTT.

This chain links TRBV2 with TRBJ1-4; D unresolved. The ends were cut back, 4 bases at V and 7 bases at J, with 7 bases in the middle. Germline lookup yields CDR1 SNHLY and CDR2 FYNNEI. The CDR3 has 12 amino acids. CDR3 region: CASSARIEKLFF. CDR3 coding DNA: TGTGCCAGCAGTGCCCGAATTGAAAAACTGTTTTTT.

This clone was observed a few times. This chain links TRBV21-1 with TRBJ1-5; the tabulated D call, TRBD1, remains unverified against the DNA. TRBV21-1 is classified as a pseudogene. The CDR3 sequence is 17 residues long. The CDR3 DNA follows: TGTGCCAGCAGCAAAGCAAAACCAGACAGGGTTAGCCAGCCCCAGCATTTT. Protein product: CASSKAKPDRVSQPQHF.

The V call is TRBV4-2, the J call TRBJ2-5, with a weak D call TRBD2 (6 bases). CDR1 is LGHNA, CDR2 YNFKEQ, per germline. The V end lost 4 bases, the J end lost 1 base, and 10 bases lay between the germline ends. There are 14 residues in the CDR3. The CDR3 region is CASSPSGLQETQYF. The CDR3 DNA reads TGTGCCAGCAGCCCCAGCGGGCTCCAAGAGACCCAGTACTTC.

This clone was picked up many times. V is TRBV6-1 and J is TRBJ2-7, with D unclear. Germline CDR1 and CDR2: MNHNS and SASEGT. Trimming cost V 4 bases and J 5 bases, with 6 bases left between them. The CDR3 sequence is 11 residues long. CDR3 sequence reads: CASSVHHEQYV. CDR3 sequence (DNA): TGTGCCAGCAGTGTACACCACGAGCAGTACGTC.

The chain employs TRBV15 and TRBJ1-5, with a tentative D call TRBD1 (5 bases). V lost 0 bases and J 4 bases, leaving 10 bases between the germline ends. In germline, CDR1 is LNHNV, CDR2 YYDKDF (reference sequence). The CDR3 is 15 amino acids. CDR3: CATSREKGINQPQHF. In DNA, the CDR3 is TGTGCCACCAGCAGAGAGAAGGGGATTAATCAGCCCCAGCATTTT.

The chain recombines TRBV5-4 with TRBJ1-1; maybe TRBD1 (5 bases). CDR3 length: 14 residues. Trimming left V 4 bases short and J 1 base short, with 11 bases between. Germline V gene data show CDR1 as SGHNT and CDR2 as YYREEE (reference sequence). The CDR3 loop is CASSGAGTNTEAFF. CDR3 DNA sequence: TGTGCCAGCAGCGGGGCGGGCACGAACACTGAAGCTTTCTTT.

The rearrangement uses TRBV7-6 and TRBJ1-1; no reliable D call. The length of the CDR3 is 14 residues. V lost 3 bases to trimming and J lost 1 base, with 9 bases between them. Germline V gives CDR1 SGHVS, CDR2 FNYEAQ. The CDR3 DNA reads TGTGCCAGCAGCTTCCTACTCAAGAACACTGAAGCTTTCTTT. Residues: CASSFLLKNTEAFF. Combining the CDR3 with reference TRBV7-6 and TRBJ1-1 gives the whole variable domain GAGVSQSPRYKVTKRGQDVALRCDPISGHVSLYWYRQALGQGPEFLTYFNYEAQQDKSGLPNDRFSAERPEGSISTLTIQRTEQRDSAMYRCASSFLLKNTEAFFGQGTRLTVV.

This chain uses TRBV6-5 with TRBJ1-2; no definite D call. V was clipped by 5 bases and J by 3 bases, with 10 bases between them. The CDR3 totals 13 residues. The germline V gene has CDR1 MNHEY and CDR2 SVGAGI. CDR3 coding DNA: TGTGCCAGCAGTCGCTTTCAGGACTATGGCTACACCTTC. Translation gives CASSRFQDYGYTF.

This clone was seen a handful of times. This chain links TRBV5-5 with TRBJ2-1; perhaps TRBD2 as D (7 bases). CDR1 and CDR2 from the germline V gene are SGHKS and YYEKEE (reference sequence). Trimming removed 3 bases at V and 3 bases at J, with 13 bases between. This CDR3 comprises 15 residues. The CDR3 protein is CASSWKGEGYNEQFF. DNA for the CDR3: TGTGCCAGCAGCTGGAAGGGGGAGGGCTACAATGAGCAGTTCTTC. Full variable domain (rest looked up from reference TRBV5-5 and TRBJ2-1): DAGVTQSPTHLIKTRGQQVTLRCSPISGHKSVSWYQQVLGQGPQFIFQYYEKEERGRGNFPDRFSARQFPNYSSELNVNALLLGDSALYLCASSWKGEGYNEQFFGPGTRLTVL.

Ten or more counts support this clone. The CDR3 nucleotides are TGTGCCAGCAGCTGGATAGGACAGGGAGGCCACGAGCAGTACTTC. Translating it yields CASSWIGQGGHEQYF. V and J are TRBV7-9 and TRBJ2-7; 8 nucleotides agree with TRBD1. CDR1 and CDR2 from the germline V gene are SEHNR and FQNEAQ (reference sequence). This CDR3 spans 15 amino acids. V lost 4 bases to trimming and J lost 5 bases; unmatched junction nucleotides: 10.

This sequence joins TRBV6-5 and TRBJ1-2, with D hard to call. This CDR3 is 12 amino acids long. Trimming cost V 7 bases and J 1 base, with 7 bases left between them. CDR1 is MNHEY and CDR2 is SVGAGI in the germline V gene. The CDR3 reads CASKADNYGYTF. CDR3 DNA sequence: TGTGCCAGCAAGGCCGATAACTATGGCTACACCTTC.

The V call is TRBV4-2, the J call TRBJ2-5, with 7 bases matching TRBD1. The ends lost 0 bases at V and 7 bases at J; junction bases unmatched: 14. This CDR3 spans 17 amino acids. Germline V gives CDR1 LGHNA, CDR2 YNFKEQ. This chain's CDR3 is CASSQDPFQGERGTQYF. As DNA, the CDR3 is TGTGCCAGCAGCCAAGATCCGTTCCAGGGGGAACGGGGGACCCAGTACTTC.

Regarding this clone: Compared with germline, one end of the junction differs, possibly owing to a read error. At the DNA level, this CDR3 is encoded by other sequences in the same sample as well. The chain combines TRBV4-1 with TRBJ2-5; no clear D gene. Germline loops: CDR1 MGHRA, CDR2 YSYEKL. This CDR3 contains 13 residues. CDR3 protein: CASSQDVEETQYF. The CDR3 region has the DNA TGCGCCAGCAGCCAAGATGTAGAAGAGACTCAGTACTTC.

The chain couples TRBV9 to TRBJ2-2; TRBD2 might be the D (6 bases). Germline-derived CDR1 and CDR2 are SGDLS and YYNGEE. The CDR3 covers 14 residues. V was shortened by 0 bases and J by 6 bases, with 9 bases between the two germline ends. The chain's CDR3 is CASSVDGGAGELFF. The CDR3 DNA reads as TGTGCCAGCAGCGTAGACGGGGGTGCCGGGGAGCTGTTTTTT.

This clone was seen ten or more times. V usage is TRBV21-1 and J usage is TRBJ2-7; TRBD1 is the table's D call and was not checked against the DNA. TRBV21-1 is designated a pseudogene. This CDR3 contains 14 residues. CDR3 DNA sequence: TGTGCCAGCAGCAAAACGGGACAGGGCGGTGAGCAGTACGTC. It yields the protein CASSKTGQGGEQYV.

The V gene is TRBV6-6, the J gene TRBJ1-2; D may be TRBD1 (6 bases). This CDR3 has 16 residues. Per the germline V gene, CDR1 is MNHNY and CDR2 is SVGAGI (reference sequence). Trimming stripped 5 bases from V and 1 base from J, with 17 bases between. CDR3 nucleotides: TGTGCCAGCAGTCGAGACAGGACAAACCTTAACTATGGCTACACCTTC. This gives the protein CASSRDRTNLNYGYTF.

This chain links TRBV20-1 with TRBJ2-7; D is perhaps TRBD1 or TRBD2 (6 bases each). The CDR3 extends over 11 amino acids. The germline V gene encodes CDR1 DFQATT and CDR2 SNEGSKA (reference sequence). The CDR3 sequence is CSGGGGYEQYF. The CDR3 DNA sequence: TGCAGCGGGGGCGGAGGCTACGAGCAGTACTTC.

J is TRBJ1-1 and V is TRBV7-8; a weak D match, TRBD1 (6 bases). This CDR3 comprises 14 residues. The germline V and J ends were trimmed by 6 bases and 4 bases, with 15 bases remaining between them. The germline CDR1 and CDR2 sequences are SGHVS and FQNEAQ. The CDR3 DNA reads as TGTGCCAGCAGGCCCAGGGAAGGGGGCACTGAAGCTTTCTTT. This sequence encodes CASRPREGGTEAFF.

The rearrangement uses TRBV5-1 and TRBJ2-1; D is perhaps TRBD2 (5 bases). The CDR3 has 14 amino acids. The V and J ends lost 4 bases and 8 bases respectively, with 16 bases between them. Germline CDR1 and CDR2: SGHRS and YFSETQ. CDR3 protein: CASSRGPNQHEQFF. The CDR3 bases are TGCGCCAGCAGCCGAGGGCCCAACCAACATGAGCAGTTCTTC. Filled out from reference TRBV5-1 and TRBJ2-1, the complete variable domain reads KAGVTQTPRYLIKTRGQQVTLSCSPISGHRSVSWYQQTPGQGLQFLFEYFSETQRNKGNFPGRFSGRQFSNSRSEMNVSTLELGDSALYLCASSRGPNQHEQFFGPGTRLTVL.

The V and J genes are TRBV7-9 and TRBJ2-1; a weak D match, TRBD1 (5 bases). Germline assignment: CDR1 SEHNR and CDR2 FQNEAQ (reference sequence). V lost 3 bases and J lost 9, with 12 bases in between. The CDR3 has 13 amino acids. In DNA, the CDR3 is TGTGCCAGCAGCTTGGCACCCAGGGTTGAGCAGTTCTTC. This codes for CASSLAPRVEQFF. The whole variable domain, filled in from reference TRBV7-9 and TRBJ2-1, reads DTGVSQNPRHKITKRGQNVTFRCDPISEHNRLYWYRQTLGQGPEFLTYFQNEAQLEKSRLLSDRFSAERPKGSFSTLEIQRTEQGDSAMYLCASSLAPRVEQFFGPGTRLTVL.

There are many counts of this clone. The J gene is TRBJ2-5, the V gene TRBV18, with a possible D match to TRBD1 (6 bases). Germline V gene data show CDR1 as KGHSH and CDR2 as LQKENI. The CDR3 contains 14 residues. Trimming removed 3 bases at V and 4 bases at J, with 12 bases between. The CDR3 DNA is TGTGCCAGCTCACCCGATACAGGGATAGAGACCCAGTACTTC. This translates into CASSPDTGIETQYF.

V usage is TRBV5-5 and J usage is TRBJ2-7, with D uncertain. This CDR3 spans 14 amino acids. Germline V CDR1 and CDR2: SGHKS, YYEKEE (reference sequence). The V and J ends lost 1 base and 2 bases respectively, with 10 bases between them. The CDR3, as DNA: TGTGCCAGCAGCTTGATTTCGGCTACCTACGAGCAGTACGTC. Translation: CASSLISATYEQYV.

The V gene is TRBV2, the J gene TRBJ1-3; D is unclear. This CDR3 spans 16 amino acids. The V and J ends lost 0 bases and 0 bases respectively, with 9 bases between them. CDR1 is SNHLY and CDR2 is FYNNEI in the germline V gene. DNA of the CDR3: TGTGCCAGCAGTGAAGCTGGACGAGGCTCTGGAAACACCATATATTTT. This translates into CASSEAGRGSGNTIYF.

This clone was seen at least ten times. The rearrangement joins TRBV29-1 to TRBJ2-7; a possible D gene is TRBD2 (7 bases). Trimming removed 6 bases at V and 3 bases at J, with 18 bases between. The CDR3 runs 14 residues. From germline, CDR1 is SQVTM and CDR2 ANQGSEA. The CDR3 nucleotides read TGCAGCGTAGGGGGGGACACCATTTACTACGAGCAGTACTTC. As protein: CSVGGDTIYYEQYF.

This clone was seen repeatedly, ten times or more. The chain has TRBV21-1 and TRBJ1-5; the table's D call, TRBD1, was not checked against the DNA. TRBV21-1 is reported as a pseudogene. This CDR3 has 16 amino acids. CDR3 in amino acids: CASGATGTGYSEPQHF. CDR3 nucleotide sequence: TGTGCCAGCGGAGCTACCGGGACAGGATATAGCGAGCCCCAGCATTTT.

The CDR3 sequence is CASRRQGAGEQYF. The CDR3 DNA sequence: TGTGCCAGCAGACGACAGGGTGCGGGTGAGCAGTACTTC. This chain connects TRBV6-1 to TRBJ2-7, with 7 nucleotides matching TRBD1. Trimming took 6 bases from V and 7 from J; bases not matched to a gene: 9. In germline, CDR1 is MNHNS, CDR2 SASEGT. The CDR3 has 13 residues.

The chain uses TRBV30 and TRBJ2-3, with 11 bases fitting TRBD2. The CDR3 spans 17 residues. From germline, CDR1 is GTSNPN and CDR2 SVGIG (reference sequence). Trimming cost V 7 bases and J 2 bases; bases outside gene matches: 14. CDR3 coding DNA: TGTGCCTTGGAAGGGGTGGTAGCGGGAGGGTCCACAGATACGCAGTATTTT. As protein: CALEGVVAGGSTDTQYF.